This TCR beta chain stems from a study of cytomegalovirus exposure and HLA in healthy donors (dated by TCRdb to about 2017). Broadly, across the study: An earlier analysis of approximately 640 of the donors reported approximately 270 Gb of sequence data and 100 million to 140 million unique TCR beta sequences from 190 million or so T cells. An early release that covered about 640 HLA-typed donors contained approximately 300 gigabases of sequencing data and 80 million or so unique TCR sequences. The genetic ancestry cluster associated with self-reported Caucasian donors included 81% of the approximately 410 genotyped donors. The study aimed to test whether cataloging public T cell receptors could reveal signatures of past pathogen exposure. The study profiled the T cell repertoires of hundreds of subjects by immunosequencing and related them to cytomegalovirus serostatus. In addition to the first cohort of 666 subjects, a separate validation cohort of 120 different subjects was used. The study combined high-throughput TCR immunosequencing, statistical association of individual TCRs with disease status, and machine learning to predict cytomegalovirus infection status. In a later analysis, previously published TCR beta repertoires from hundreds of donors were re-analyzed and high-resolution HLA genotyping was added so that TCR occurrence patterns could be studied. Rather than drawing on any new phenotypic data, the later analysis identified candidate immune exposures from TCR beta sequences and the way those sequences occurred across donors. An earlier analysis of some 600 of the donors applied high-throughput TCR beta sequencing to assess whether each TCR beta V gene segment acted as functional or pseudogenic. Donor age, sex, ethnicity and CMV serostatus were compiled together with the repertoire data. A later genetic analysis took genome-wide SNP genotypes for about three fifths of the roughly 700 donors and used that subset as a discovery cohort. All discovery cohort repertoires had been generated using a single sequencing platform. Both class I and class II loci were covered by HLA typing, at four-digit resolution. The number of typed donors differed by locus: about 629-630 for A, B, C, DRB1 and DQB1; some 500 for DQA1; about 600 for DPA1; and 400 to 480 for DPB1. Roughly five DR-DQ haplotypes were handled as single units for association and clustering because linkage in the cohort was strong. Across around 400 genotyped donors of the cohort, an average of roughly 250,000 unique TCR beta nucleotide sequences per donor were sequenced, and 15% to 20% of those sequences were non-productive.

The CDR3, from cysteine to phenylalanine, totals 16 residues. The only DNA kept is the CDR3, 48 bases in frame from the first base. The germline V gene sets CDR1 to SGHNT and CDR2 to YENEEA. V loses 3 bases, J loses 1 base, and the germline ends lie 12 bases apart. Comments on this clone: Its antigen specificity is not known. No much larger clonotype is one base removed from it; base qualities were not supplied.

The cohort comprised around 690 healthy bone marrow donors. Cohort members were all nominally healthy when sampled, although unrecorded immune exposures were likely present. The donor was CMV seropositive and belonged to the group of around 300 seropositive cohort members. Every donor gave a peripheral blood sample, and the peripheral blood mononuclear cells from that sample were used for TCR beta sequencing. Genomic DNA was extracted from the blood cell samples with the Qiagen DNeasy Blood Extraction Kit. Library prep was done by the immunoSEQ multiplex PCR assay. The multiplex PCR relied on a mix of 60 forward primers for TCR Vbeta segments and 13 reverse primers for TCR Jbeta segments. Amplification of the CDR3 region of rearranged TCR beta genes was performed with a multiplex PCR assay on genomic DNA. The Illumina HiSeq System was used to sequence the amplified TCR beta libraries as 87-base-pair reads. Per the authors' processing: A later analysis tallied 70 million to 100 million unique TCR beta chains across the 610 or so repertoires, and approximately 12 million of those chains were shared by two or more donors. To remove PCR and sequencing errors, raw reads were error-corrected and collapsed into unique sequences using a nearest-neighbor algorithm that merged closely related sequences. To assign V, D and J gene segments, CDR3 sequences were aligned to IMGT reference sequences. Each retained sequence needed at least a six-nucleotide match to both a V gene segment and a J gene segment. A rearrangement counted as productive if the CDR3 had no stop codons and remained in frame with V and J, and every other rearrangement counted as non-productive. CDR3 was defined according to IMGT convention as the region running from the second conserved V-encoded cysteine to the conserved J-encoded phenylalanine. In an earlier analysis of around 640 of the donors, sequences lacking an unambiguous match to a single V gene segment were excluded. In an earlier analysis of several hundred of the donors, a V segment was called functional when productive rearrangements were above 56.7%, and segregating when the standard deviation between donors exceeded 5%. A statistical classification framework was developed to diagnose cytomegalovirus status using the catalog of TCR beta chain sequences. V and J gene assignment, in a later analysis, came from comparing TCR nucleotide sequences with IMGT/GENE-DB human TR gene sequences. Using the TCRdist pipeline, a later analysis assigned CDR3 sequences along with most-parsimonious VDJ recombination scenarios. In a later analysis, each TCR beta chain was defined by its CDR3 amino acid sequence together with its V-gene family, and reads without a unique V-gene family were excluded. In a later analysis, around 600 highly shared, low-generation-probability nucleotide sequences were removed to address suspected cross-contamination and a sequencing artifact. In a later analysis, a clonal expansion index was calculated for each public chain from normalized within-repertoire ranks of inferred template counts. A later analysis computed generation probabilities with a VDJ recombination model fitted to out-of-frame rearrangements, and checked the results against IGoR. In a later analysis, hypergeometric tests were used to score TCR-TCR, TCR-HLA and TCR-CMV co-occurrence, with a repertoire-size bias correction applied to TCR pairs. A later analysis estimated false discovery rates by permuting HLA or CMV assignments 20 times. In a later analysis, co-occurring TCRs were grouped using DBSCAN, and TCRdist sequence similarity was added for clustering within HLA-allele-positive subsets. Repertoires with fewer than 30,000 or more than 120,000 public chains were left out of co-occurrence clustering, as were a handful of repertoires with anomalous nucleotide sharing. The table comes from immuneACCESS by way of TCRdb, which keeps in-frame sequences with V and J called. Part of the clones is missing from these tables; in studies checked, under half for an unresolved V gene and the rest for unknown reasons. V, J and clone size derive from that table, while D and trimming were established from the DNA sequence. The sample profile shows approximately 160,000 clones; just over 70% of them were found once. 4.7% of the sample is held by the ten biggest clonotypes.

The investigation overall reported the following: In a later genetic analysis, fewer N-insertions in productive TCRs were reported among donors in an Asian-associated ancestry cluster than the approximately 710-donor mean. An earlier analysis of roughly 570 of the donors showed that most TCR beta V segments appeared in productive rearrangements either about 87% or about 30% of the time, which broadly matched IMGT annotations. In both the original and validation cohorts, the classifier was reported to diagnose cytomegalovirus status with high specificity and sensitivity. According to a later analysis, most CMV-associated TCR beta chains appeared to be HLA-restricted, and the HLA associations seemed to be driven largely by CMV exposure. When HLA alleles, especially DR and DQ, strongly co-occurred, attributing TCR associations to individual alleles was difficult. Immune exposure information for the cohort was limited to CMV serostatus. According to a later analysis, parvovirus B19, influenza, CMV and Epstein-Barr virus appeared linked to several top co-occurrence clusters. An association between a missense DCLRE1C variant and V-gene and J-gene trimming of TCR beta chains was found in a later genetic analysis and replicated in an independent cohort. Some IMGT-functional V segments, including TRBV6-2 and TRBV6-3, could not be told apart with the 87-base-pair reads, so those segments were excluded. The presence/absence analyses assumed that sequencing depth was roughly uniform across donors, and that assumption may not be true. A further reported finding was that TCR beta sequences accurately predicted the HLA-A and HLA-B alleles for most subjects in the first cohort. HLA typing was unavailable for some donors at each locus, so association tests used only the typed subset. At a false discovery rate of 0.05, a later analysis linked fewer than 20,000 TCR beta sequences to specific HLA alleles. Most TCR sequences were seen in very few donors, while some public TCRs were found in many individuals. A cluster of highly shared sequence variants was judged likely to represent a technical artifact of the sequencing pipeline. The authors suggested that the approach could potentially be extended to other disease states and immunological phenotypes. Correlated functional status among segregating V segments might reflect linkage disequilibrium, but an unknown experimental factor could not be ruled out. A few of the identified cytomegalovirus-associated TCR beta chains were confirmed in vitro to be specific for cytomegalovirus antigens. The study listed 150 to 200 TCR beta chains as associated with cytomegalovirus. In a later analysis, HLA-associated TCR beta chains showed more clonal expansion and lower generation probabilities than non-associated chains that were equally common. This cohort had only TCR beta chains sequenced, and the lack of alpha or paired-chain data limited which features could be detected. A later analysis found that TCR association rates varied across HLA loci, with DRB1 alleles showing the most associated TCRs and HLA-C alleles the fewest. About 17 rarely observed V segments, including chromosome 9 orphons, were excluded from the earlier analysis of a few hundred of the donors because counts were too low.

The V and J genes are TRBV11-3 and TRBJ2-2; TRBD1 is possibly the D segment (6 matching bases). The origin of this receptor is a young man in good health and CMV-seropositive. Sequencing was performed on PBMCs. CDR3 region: CASSLRGTQNTGELFF. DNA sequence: TGTGCCAGCAGCTTGAGGGGGACCCAGAACACCGGGGAGCTGTTTTTT. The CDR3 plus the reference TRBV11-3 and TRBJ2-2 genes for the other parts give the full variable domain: EAGVVQSPRYKIIEKKQPVAFWCNPISGHNTLYWYLQNLGQGPELLIRYENEEAVDDSQLPKDRFSAERLKGVDSTLKIQPAELGDSAVYLCASSLRGTQNTGELFFGEGSRLTVL.